This paragraph covers one TCR beta chain sequence. The antigen is not known. Looked up from germline, CDR1 is SGHRS and CDR2 is YFSETQ. This CDR3 region has 18 residues. The germline V and J ends were trimmed by 3 bases and 4 bases, with 20 bases remaining between them. PCR amplification relied on 60 Vbeta primers (plus 13 Jbeta primers). Profiling relied on immunoSEQ multiplex PCR, and the TCRdb table lists in-frame clones only, not all of them. Of under 200,000 clones detected, 75% to 80% appear once; the ten largest clones hold around 15%. The data were obtained in a study of cytomegalovirus exposure and HLA in healthy donors. In the study overall: Around 200 million T cells yielded 100 million or so unique TCR beta sequences, as an earlier analysis found.

Regarding the study as a whole: In a later analysis, TCR beta V- and J-gene trimming showed a link to a missense DCLRE1C variant.

The source of this sequence is a man aged 50-60 years in good health and CMV-seropositive. Sequencing was performed on PBMCs. The chain joins TRBV5-1 to TRBJ2-6; weak D call: TRBD2 (7 bases). The CDR3 nucleotides are TGCGCCAGCAGCTCCAAGGGGGAGGGGAGGGGGGGGGCCAACGTCCTGACTTTC. It is translated as CASSSKGEGRGGANVLTF.